This T cell receptor (beta chain) derives from a study of radiotherapy plus CTLA-4 blockade in lung cancer. Some clones are missing from TCRdb's copy, which holds only in-frame ones; the method was immunoSEQ multiplex PCR. The data contain more than 9,500 clones, roughly 80% of them singletons. The germline V gene encodes CDR1 MNHEY and CDR2 SVGAGI. The length of the CDR3 is 14 residues. V lost 8 bases to trimming and J lost 0 bases, with 11 bases between them. V usage is TRBV6-5 and J usage is TRBJ1-5; D is uncertain. This receptor was taken from a human donor with non-small cell lung cancer that progressed on radiotherapy plus ipilimumab. Sequencing used peripheral blood, obtained from a patient treated with radiotherapy plus ipilimumab. CDR3 in DNA: TGTGCCAGCTCCGGCAGTCATAGCAATCAGCCCCAGCATTTT. It codes for CASSGSHSNQPQHF.